These T cell receptor beta chains were read from a single sample in a study of blood T cell repertoires in COVID-19. Method: immunoSEQ multiplex PCR; TCRdb's copy keeps in-frame clones and lacks some. The table lists under 45,000 clones, 87% of them singletons. Specimen: peripheral blood. These receptors all stem from a middle-aged man with COVID-19, enrolled during active disease. Both conserved end residues are part of each CDR3. The order of the fields is D gene, V gene, J gene, clone size, CDR3 protein, CDR3 DNA. The D gene is left open where the match is weak. Clone size, where shown, is once, few, many, or a class for clones that have expanded.

>NA|TRBV19|TRBJ1-2|NA
CASSTAIRGDGYTF
TGTGCCAGTAGTACCGCGATTCGGGGTGATGGCTACACCTTC
>NA|TRBV30|TRBJ1-6|few
CACRTSSYNSPLHF
TGTGCCTGCCGCACGAGCTCCTATAATTCACCCCTCCACTTT
>NA|TRBV11-2|TRBJ2-5|few
CASSLGRFLEVGETQYF
TGTGCCAGCAGCTTAGGCCGGTTTTTAGAGGTAGGAGAGACCCAGTACTTC
>TRBD1|TRBV6-5|TRBJ2-5|NA
CASSWTGKGETQYF
TGTGCCAGCAGTTGGACAGGGAAGGGAGAGACCCAGTACTTC
>TRBD2|TRBV9|TRBJ2-3|once
CASSVEVMGGPLDTQYF
TGTGCCAGCAGCGTAGAAGTGATGGGAGGGCCTTTAGATACGCAGTATTTT
>TRBD2|TRBV2|TRBJ2-3|NA
CASSEPAGGRTDTQYF
TGTGCCAGCAGTGAACCCGCGGGGGGCCGCACAGATACGCAGTATTTT
>TRBD1|TRBV7-2|TRBJ1-3|NA
CASRPTGAGNTIYF
TGTGCCAGCAGACCGACAGGGGCCGGAAACACCATATATTTT
>TRBD1|TRBV19|TRBJ1-2|NA
CASSVSPGQPAGGYTF
TGTGCCAGTAGTGTAAGTCCGGGACAGCCGGCGGGCGGCTACACCTTC
>TRBD1|TRBV7-9|TRBJ2-5|NA
CASSSLQGRQETQYF
TGTGCCAGCAGCTCACTACAGGGGCGCCAAGAGACCCAGTACTTC
>TRBD1|TRBV5-6|TRBJ1-1|NA
CASGALRGLGTEAFF
TGTGCCAGCGGTGCCTTGAGGGGGCTAGGGACTGAAGCTTTCTTT
>TRBD1|TRBV29-1|TRBJ2-3|NA
CSGRDSFTDTQYF
TGCAGCGGCCGGGACAGCTTCACAGATACGCAGTATTTT
>TRBD2|TRBV19|TRBJ2-3|NA
CASSVGPAGGQDTQYF
TGTGCCAGTAGTGTCGGGCCAGCGGGGGGCCAGGATACGCAGTATTTT
>TRBD2|TRBV4-1|TRBJ2-5|once
CASSQGGLAGAAETQYF
TGCGCCAGCAGCCAAGGCGGACTAGCGGGAGCAGCCGAGACCCAGTACTTC
>TRBD2|TRBV10-3|TRBJ2-2|NA
CAISPGLAGTGELFF
TGTGCCATCAGCCCTGGACTAGCGGGCACCGGGGAGCTGTTTTTT
>NA|TRBV27|TRBJ2-1|NA
CASSLTRLVRYNEQFF
TGTGCCAGCAGTTTAACGAGACTAGTTCGGTACAATGAGCAGTTCTTC
>NA|TRBV18|TRBJ1-1|NA
CASSLSGPNTEAFF
TGTGCCAGCTCATTATCAGGCCCGAACACTGAAGCTTTCTTT
>NA|TRBV2|TRBJ1-5|NA
CASSAQGASNQPQHF
TGTGCCAGCAGCGCACAGGGTGCGAGCAATCAGCCCCAGCATTTT
>NA|TRBV11-2|TRBJ2-1|once
CASSLGQGSFNEQFF
TGTGCCAGCAGCTTAGGGCAGGGGTCGTTCAATGAGCAGTTCTTC
>NA|TRBV28|TRBJ1-6|NA
CASSLMEVREYNSPLHF
TGTGCCAGCAGTTTAATGGAGGTGCGAGAATATAATTCACCCCTCCACTTT
>NA|TRBV30|TRBJ1-2|NA
CAWSTQLYGYTF
TGTGCCTGGAGTACCCAACTTTATGGCTACACCTTC
>NA|TRBV7-9|TRBJ1-6|NA
CASSLRASNSPLHF
TGTGCCAGCAGCTTGCGGGCATCCAATTCACCCCTCCACTTT
>TRBD1|TRBV9|TRBJ2-7|NA
CASSAWDSQDEQYF
TGTGCCAGCAGCGCTTGGGACAGCCAAGACGAGCAGTACTTC